Listed below are T cell receptor beta chains from one sample, sequenced in a study of shared clonotypes between healthy human individuals. Libraries were prepared by immunoSEQ multiplex PCR; TCRdb keeps only in-frame clonotypes and omits some of them. This sample has over 400,000 clones, with about 84% found just once. Sequencing was performed on PBMCs. The receptors were gathered from a woman between 40 and 50 years old in good health. Some clones in this sample may be carry-over from other donors' samples. Each CDR3 is given with its conserved first and last residue. A D gene is named only where the DNA matches it firmly. Clone size is shown for a subset of rows, as once, few, many or a class of expanded clone.

d_gene,abundance,v_gene,j_gene,CDR3nt,CDR3aa
.,.,TRBV28,TRBJ2-7,TGTGCCAGCAGCAACGACTCCGACGAGCAGTACTTC,CASSNDSDEQYF
.,few,TRBV27,TRBJ1-5,TGTGCCAGCAGTTTTCAGGGGATTGAGCCCCAGCATTTT,CASSFQGIEPQHF
TRBD2,.,TRBV5-1,TRBJ2-5,TGCGCCAGCAGCTCCCAAGCGGGAGGGGGGGGAGAGACCCAGTACTTC,CASSSQAGGGGETQYF
.,.,TRBV28,TRBJ2-5,TGTGCCAGCAGTTTATTTCCGGAGACCCAGTACTTC,CASSLFPETQYF
.,.,TRBV5-6,TRBJ1-2,TGTGCCAGCAGCCTAGGCGGCAGACCAGCTAACTATGGCTACACCTTC,CASSLGGRPANYGYTF
TRBD1,many,TRBV5-6,TRBJ1-2,TGTGCCAGCAGCTTGGTGACAGGGACAGGGGATGGCTACACCTTC,CASSLVTGTGDGYTF
.,.,TRBV28,TRBJ1-3,TGTGCCAGCATCTTCCGGGGCTCTGGAAACACCATATATTTT,CASIFRGSGNTIYF
.,few,TRBV19,TRBJ2-1,TGTGCCAGTAGTCAGGGGCCGGAGGTTGAGCAGTTCTTC,CASSQGPEVEQFF
TRBD2,.,TRBV28,TRBJ2-2,TGTGCCAGCGCGGCGGTTGCGGGAGCACCCACCGGGGAGCTGTTTTTT,CASAAVAGAPTGELFF
.,.,TRBV30,TRBJ2-2,TGTGCCTGGAGTAGACTGAACACCGGGGAGCTGTTTTTT,CAWSRLNTGELFF
.,.,TRBV5-6,TRBJ1-1,TGTGCCACCCGCCGGGCAGGACGGAACACTGAAGCTTTCTTT,CATRRAGRNTEAFF
.,.,TRBV28,TRBJ2-7,TGTGCCAGCAGTTTTTCCGGGTTCTCCTACGAGCAGTACTTC,CASSFSGFSYEQYF
TRBD2,.,TRBV4-1,TRBJ2-2,TGCGCCAGCAGCCGAGACCATAGCGGGAGGGTCCCCGGGGAGCTGTTTTTT,CASSRDHSGRVPGELFF
.,.,TRBV5-1,TRBJ1-2,TGCGCCAGCAGCTTGGCTACCTCCGGGGTTGCGGATGGCTACACCTTC,CASSLATSGVADGYTF
.,.,TRBV29-1,TRBJ2-7,TGCAGCGTAGCAGGACATTCCTACGAGCAGTACTTC,CSVAGHSYEQYF
TRBD1,.,TRBV4-1,TRBJ1-5,TGCGCCAGCAGCCAAGGGACAGGGGTGAATCAGCCCCAGCATTTT,CASSQGTGVNQPQHF
TRBD1,.,TRBV2,TRBJ2-1,TGTGCCAGCAACACAGGGGTTGCCTACAATGAGCAGTTCTTC,CASNTGVAYNEQFF
.,.,TRBV28,TRBJ2-7,TGTGCCAGCCAAGGAGGGGGAGGGCTATACGAGCAGTACTTC,CASQGGGGLYEQYF
TRBD2,.,TRBV15,TRBJ2-7,TGTGCCACCAGCAGTCGGGGACTAGCGGGTTACGAGCAGTACTTC,CATSSRGLAGYEQYF
.,many,TRBV28,TRBJ2-2,TGTGCCAGCAGTAGGAGGGACACCGACACCGGGGAGCTGTTTTTT,CASSRRDTDTGELFF
.,.,TRBV7-7,TRBJ1-4,TGTGCCAGCAGCTCTACAGTGAATGAAAAACTGTTTTTT,CASSSTVNEKLFF
.,.,TRBV15,TRBJ2-3,TGTGCCACCAGCGCAAGCGGTACCAGCACAGATACGCAGTATTTT,CATSASGTSTDTQYF
.,once,TRBV15,TRBJ1-2,TGTGCCACCAGGACAGGAAATGAACTCAATGGCTACACCTTC,CATRTGNELNGYTF
.,.,TRBV2,TRBJ2-7,TGTGCCAGCACCAGGCGGGGTGGCTCCGGCTCCTACGAGCAGTACTTC,CASTRRGGSGSYEQYF
.,few,TRBV18,TRBJ2-1,TGTGCCAGCTCACCGGGCCTCAACAATGAGCAGTTCTTC,CASSPGLNNEQFF
.,few,TRBV4-3,TRBJ2-1,TGCGCCAGCAGCCAAGAGACCTGGGGATACAATGAGCAGTTCTTC,CASSQETWGYNEQFF
TRBD1,.,TRBV30,TRBJ2-3,TGTGCCTGGAGTGTTGGCAGGGGGCTGGGAGATACGCAGTATTTT,CAWSVGRGLGDTQYF
.,.,TRBV29-1,TRBJ2-2,TGCAGCGTCGGACTGGAAAACACCGGGGAGCTGTTTTTT,CSVGLENTGELFF
.,.,TRBV15,TRBJ2-3,TGTGCCACCAGCAGAGACAGAGCAACGCAGTATTTT,CATSRDRATQYF
.,few,TRBV6-1,TRBJ2-7,TGTGCCAGCAGTGAATTGACAGGCAGCTCCTACGAGCAGTACTTC,CASSELTGSSYEQYF
TRBD2,once,TRBV4-3,TRBJ2-3,TGCGCCAGCAGCCAATTTGGACTAGCGGGCCCAGATACGCAGTATTTT,CASSQFGLAGPDTQYF
.,.,TRBV27,TRBJ1-3,TGTGCCAGCAGTTTGGCAGGAGGGTCTGCGGGAAACACCATATATTTT,CASSLAGGSAGNTIYF
.,.,TRBV5-4,TRBJ1-1,TGTGCCAGCAGTTTCGTCCCTAAAGAGACTGAAGCTTTCTTT,CASSFVPKETEAFF
TRBD1,.,TRBV4-1,TRBJ1-5,TGCGCCAGCAGCCAAACGGGCCCACGGACAGGGTGGAATCAGCCCCAGCATTTT,CASSQTGPRTGWNQPQHF
.,.,TRBV30,TRBJ2-6,TGTGCCTGGAGTGCTGGTGGGGCCAACGTCCTGACTTTC,CAWSAGGANVLTF
TRBD2,few,TRBV30,TRBJ2-6,TGTGCCTGGGCGGGGGTCTCTGGGGCCAACGTCCTGACTTTC,CAWAGVSGANVLTF
.,few,TRBV13,TRBJ1-1,TGTGCCAGCAGCTTCACAGGGAACACTGAAGCTTTCTTT,CASSFTGNTEAFF
TRBD2,.,TRBV11-2,TRBJ2-7,TGTGCCAGCAGCTCAGGACTAGCGGGAACCTACGAGCAGTACTTC,CASSSGLAGTYEQYF
TRBD1,.,TRBV6-5,TRBJ1-2,TGTGCCAGCACCGCCCCAGGGGGAAACTATGGCTACACCTTC,CASTAPGGNYGYTF
TRBD2,.,TRBV28,TRBJ2-7,TGTGCCAGCAGTTTGGCGGCTAGCGGTTTTTACGAGCAGTACTTC,CASSLAASGFYEQYF
.,many,TRBV7-3,TRBJ2-7,TGTGCCAGCAGCTTAACGGGTAGGGCAGGGCGCTGGGAGCAGTACTTC,CASSLTGRAGRWEQYF
.,.,TRBV30,TRBJ2-1,TGTGCCTCGAAGGACCAGCTCAATGAGCAGTTCTTC,CASKDQLNEQFF
TRBD1,.,TRBV5-4,TRBJ2-1,TGTGCCAGCAGCTTGGTAGGTGACAGGGCGAATGAGCAGTTCTTC,CASSLVGDRANEQFF
.,.,TRBV5-1,TRBJ1-2,TGCGCCAGCAGCTTGGGGCCGGTGGGGATCTACACCTTC,CASSLGPVGIYTF
.,.,TRBV5-1,TRBJ1-1,TGCGCCAGCAGCTTGGCCCCCACAGCCATGAACACTGAAGCTTTCTTT,CASSLAPTAMNTEAFF
.,.,TRBV15,TRBJ2-5,TGTGCCACCAGCAGAGATCAGTCGGAGACCCAGTACTTC,CATSRDQSETQYF
.,.,TRBV18,TRBJ2-1,TGTGCCAGCTCACCACTACAGGCCCGCAGCTCCTACAATGAGCAGTTCTTC,CASSPLQARSSYNEQFF
.,many,TRBV4-1,TRBJ2-4,TGCGCCAGCAGCCAAGATCGGGCGACACGGGCCAAAAACATTCAGTACTTC,CASSQDRATRAKNIQYF